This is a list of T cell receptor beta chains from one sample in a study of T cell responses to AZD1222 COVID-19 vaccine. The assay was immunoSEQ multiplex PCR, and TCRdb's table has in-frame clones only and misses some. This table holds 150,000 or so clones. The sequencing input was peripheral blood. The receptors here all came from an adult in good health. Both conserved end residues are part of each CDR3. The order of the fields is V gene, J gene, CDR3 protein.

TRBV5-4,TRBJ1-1,CASSRDLRGVDTEAFF
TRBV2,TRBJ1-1,CASSLSRNTEAFF
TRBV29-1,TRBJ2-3,CSVEGRGGAGTDTQYF
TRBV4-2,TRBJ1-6,CASSQDWTIGSPLHF
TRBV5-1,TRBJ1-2,CASSEGQGFGYTF
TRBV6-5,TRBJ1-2,CASSYSSDGGYTF
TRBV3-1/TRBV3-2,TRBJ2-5,CASSQVVREEETQYF
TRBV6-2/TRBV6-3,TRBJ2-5,CASSGGARRGETQYF
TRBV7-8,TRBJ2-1,CASSLRPGTRYNEQFF
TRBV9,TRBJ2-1,CASSVGLDRGYNEQFF
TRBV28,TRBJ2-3,CASSLRSADTQYF
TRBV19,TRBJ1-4,CASSMGPRLWEATNEKLFF
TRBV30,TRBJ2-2,CAWSWRNTGELFF
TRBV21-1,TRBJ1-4,CASSKARGDGLNEKLFF
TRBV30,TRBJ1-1,CAWGTGVNTEAFF
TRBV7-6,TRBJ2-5,CASSFRGGTQETQYF
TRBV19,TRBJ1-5,CASQTGGNQPQHF
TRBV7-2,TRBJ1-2,CASRGFGDNYGYTF